Listed below are T cell receptor beta chains from one sample, sequenced in a study of identical twins. TCRdb reprocessed the 5' RACE reads via MiXCR and lists one record per CDR3 protein. The profile shows roughly 230,000 distinct CDR3 sequences, about 8.9% of them singletons. The data were also submitted as part of a second study, on yellow fever vaccine responses in identical twins.

The sequencing sample was made of CD8+ T cells sorted from blood. Receptors were obtained from a woman under 30 in good health. The CDR3 runs from the conserved cysteine through the conserved F or W. Each record gives: CDR3 length, clone size, J gene, V gene, CDR3 protein. Only part of the rows carry a size: once, few, many, or a class if the clone is expanded.

len: 15
abundance: many
j_gene: TRBJ2-2
v_gene: TRBV12-3/TRBV12-4
CDR3aa: CASSLRTGRVGELFF

len: 12
abundance: many
j_gene: TRBJ2-2
v_gene: TRBV28
CDR3aa: CASSSIPGELFF

len: 13
abundance: many
j_gene: TRBJ2-1
v_gene: TRBV10-3
CDR3aa: CAIKLGPTNEQFF

len: 16
abundance: few
j_gene: TRBJ2-3
v_gene: TRBV10-3
CDR3aa: CAISEPDRVSTDTQYF

len: 13
abundance: many
j_gene: TRBJ2-1
v_gene: TRBV27
CDR3aa: CASSEAGGLVSLF

len: 15
abundance: NA
j_gene: TRBJ2-1
v_gene: TRBV7-2
CDR3aa: CASSPPRGSFREQFF

len: 15
abundance: many
j_gene: TRBJ2-1
v_gene: TRBV2
CDR3aa: CASKFRIANGNEQFF

len: 14
abundance: many
j_gene: TRBJ2-7
v_gene: TRBV5-1
CDR3aa: CASSQGQGSYEQYF

len: 13
abundance: NA
j_gene: TRBJ2-1
v_gene: TRBV11-2
CDR3aa: CASSFLSINEQFF

len: 15
abundance: many
j_gene: TRBJ2-2
v_gene: TRBV7-9
CDR3aa: CASSETGVWTGELFF

len: 16
abundance: few
j_gene: TRBJ2-7
v_gene: TRBV12-3/TRBV12-4
CDR3aa: CASSPGQGIPTYEQYF

len: 12
abundance: NA
j_gene: TRBJ1-1
v_gene: TRBV29-1
CDR3aa: CSVEGREAEAFF